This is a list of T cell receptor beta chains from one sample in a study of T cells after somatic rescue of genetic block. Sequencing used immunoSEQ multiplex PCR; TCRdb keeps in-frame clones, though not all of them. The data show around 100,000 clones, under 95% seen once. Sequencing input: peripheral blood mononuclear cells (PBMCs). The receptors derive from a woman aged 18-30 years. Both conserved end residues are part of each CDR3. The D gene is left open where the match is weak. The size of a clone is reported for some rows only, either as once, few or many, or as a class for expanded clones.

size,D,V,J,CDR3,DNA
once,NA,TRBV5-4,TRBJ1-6,CASRDKPYNSPLHF,TGTGCCAGCAGGGACAAACCTTATAATTCACCCCTCCACTTT
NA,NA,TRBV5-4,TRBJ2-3,CATSRGYTQYF,TGTGCCACAAGCAGGGGATATACGCAGTATTTT
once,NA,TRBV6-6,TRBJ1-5,CASSSGRGTQPQHF,TGTGCCAGCAGTTCGGGAAGGGGGACTCAGCCCCAGCATTTT
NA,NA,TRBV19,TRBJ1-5,CASSKPPGAGQSTAQHF,TGTGCCAGTAGTAAACCCCCCGGCGCCGGCCAATCCACGGCCCAGCATTTT
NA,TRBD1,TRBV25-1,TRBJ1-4,CASSEYVRQGGEKLFF,TGTGCCAGCAGTGAATACGTCCGACAGGGAGGTGAAAAACTGTTTTTT
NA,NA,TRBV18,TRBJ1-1,CASSPILDEAEAFF,TGTGCCAGCTCACCCATCCTCGACGAAGCTGAAGCTTTCTTT
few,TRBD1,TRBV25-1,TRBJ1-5,CASSSSRGNQPQHF,TGTGCCAGCAGTTCGAGCAGGGGGAATCAGCCCCAGCATTTT
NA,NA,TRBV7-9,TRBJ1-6,CASSLEGGGGNSPLHF,TGTGCCAGCAGCTTAGAGGGAGGGGGAGGAAATTCACCCCTCCACTTT
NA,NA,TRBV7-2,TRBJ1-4,CASSLTGRENEKLFF,TGTGCCAGCAGCTTAACAGGGAGGGAGAATGAAAAACTGTTTTTT
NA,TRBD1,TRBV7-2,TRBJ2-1,CASSLHLRQGSNEQFF,TGTGCCAGCAGCTTACACCTCCGACAGGGCTCGAATGAGCAGTTCTTC
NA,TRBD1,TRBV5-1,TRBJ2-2,CASSLEGGLGTGELFF,TGCGCCAGCAGCTTGGAAGGGGGCTTGGGCACCGGGGAGCTGTTTTTT
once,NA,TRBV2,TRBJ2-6,CASRGNSGANVLTF,TGTGCCAGCAGAGGGAACTCTGGGGCCAACGTCCTGACTTTC
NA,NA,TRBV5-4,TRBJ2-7,CASSLTGGGEQYF,TGTGCCAGCAGCTTGACTGGAGGGGGCGAGCAGTACTTC
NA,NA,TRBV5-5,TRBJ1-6,CASSLGRGSPLHF,TGTGCCAGCAGCTTGGGTCGGGGTTCACCCCTCCACTTT
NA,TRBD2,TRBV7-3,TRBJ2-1,CASSPVGLAAVNEQFF,TGTGCCAGCAGCCCAGTCGGGCTAGCGGCCGTCAATGAGCAGTTCTTC
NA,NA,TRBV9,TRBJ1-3,CASSEEGNTIYF,TGTGCCAGCAGCGAAGAAGGAAACACCATATATTTT
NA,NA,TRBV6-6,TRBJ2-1,CASSPFNEQFF,TGTGCCAGCAGTCCTTTCAATGAGCAGTTCTTC
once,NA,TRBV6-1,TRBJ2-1,CASNGYYNEQFF,TGTGCCAGCAATGGCTACTACAATGAGCAGTTCTTC
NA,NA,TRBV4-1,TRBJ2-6,CASSQPGRASGANVLTF,TGCGCCAGCAGCCAACCAGGGCGAGCCTCTGGGGCCAACGTCCTGACTTTC
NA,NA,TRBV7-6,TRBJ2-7,CASSSSPTAYEQYF,TGTGCCAGCAGCTCCAGCCCGACGGCCTACGAGCAGTACTTC
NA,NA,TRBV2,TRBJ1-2,CASSEGEDYGYTF,TGTGCCAGCAGTGAGGGGGAGGACTATGGCTACACCTTC
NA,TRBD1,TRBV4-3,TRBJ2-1,CASSQVGQGWNEQFF,TGCGCCAGCAGCCAAGTAGGACAGGGATGGAATGAGCAGTTCTTC
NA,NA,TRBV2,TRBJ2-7,CASRRDGLGVF,TGCGCCAGCAGACGCGACGGGCTGGGTGTCTTC
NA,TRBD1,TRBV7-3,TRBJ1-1,CASSLKGQSLNTEAFF,TGTGCCAGCAGCTTAAAGGGACAGAGTTTGAACACTGAAGCTTTCTTT
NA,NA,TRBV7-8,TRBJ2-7,CASSFLGVVYEQYF,TGTGCCAGCAGCTTTTTAGGGGTTGTATACGAGCAGTACTTC
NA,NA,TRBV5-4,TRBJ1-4,CASRHGGVEGEKLFF,TGTGCCAGCCGACACGGCGGGGTCGAAGGTGAAAAACTGTTTTTT
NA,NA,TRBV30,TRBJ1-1,CAQRVGAGTEAFF,TGTGCCCAAAGGGTAGGGGCGGGAACTGAAGCTTTCTTT
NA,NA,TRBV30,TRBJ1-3,CAWSSISGNTIYF,TGTGCCTGGAGTAGTATCTCTGGAAACACCATATATTTT
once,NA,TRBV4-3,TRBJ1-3,CASSQDGGATGNTIYF,TGCGCCAGCAGCCAAGATGGTGGGGCGACTGGAAACACCATATATTTT
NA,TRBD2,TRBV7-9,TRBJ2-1,CASSLGGSGGANYNEQFF,TGTGCCAGCAGCTTAGGCGGTAGCGGGGGGGCAAACTACAATGAGCAGTTCTTC
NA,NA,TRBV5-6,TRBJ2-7,CASSLGPGAISYEQYF,TGTGCCAGCAGCCTTGGTCCGGGGGCAATTAGCTACGAGCAGTACTTC
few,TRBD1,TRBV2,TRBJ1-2,CASSGGDRGYYGYTF,TGTGCCAGCAGTGGGGGGGACAGGGGTTACTATGGCTACACCTTC
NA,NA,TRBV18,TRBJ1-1,CASSPRELNTEAFF,TGTGCCAGCTCACCTAGGGAACTTAACACTGAAGCTTTCTTT
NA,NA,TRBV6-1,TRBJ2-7,CASSEPQGAQYF,TGTGCCAGCAGTGAACCCCAGGGAGCGCAGTACTTC
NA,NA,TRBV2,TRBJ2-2,CASSDKNTGELFF,TGTGCCAGCAGTGATAAGAACACCGGGGAGCTGTTTTTT
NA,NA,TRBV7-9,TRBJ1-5,CASSINNQPQHF,TGTGCCAGCAGCATTAACAATCAGCCCCAGCATTTT
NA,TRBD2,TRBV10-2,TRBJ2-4,CASSDFSGGRAKNIQYF,TGCGCCAGCAGTGATTTCAGCGGGGGGCGAGCCAAAAACATTCAGTACTTC
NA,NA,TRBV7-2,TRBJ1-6,CASSLTRDGTSPLHF,TGTGCCAGCAGCTTAACTAGGGACGGTACTTCACCCCTCCACTTT
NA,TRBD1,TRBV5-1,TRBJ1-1,CASSPGTENTEAFF,TGCGCCAGCAGCCCCGGGACAGAAAACACTGAAGCTTTCTTT
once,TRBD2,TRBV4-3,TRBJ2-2,CASSQEASGANTGELFF,TGCGCCAGCAGCCAAGAGGCTAGCGGGGCGAACACCGGGGAGCTGTTTTTT
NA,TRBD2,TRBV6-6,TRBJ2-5,CASSPRAGGQETQYF,TGTGCCAGCAGTCCGAGGGCGGGGGGCCAAGAGACCCAGTACTTC
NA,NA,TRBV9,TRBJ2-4,CASSDPSQDKNIQYF,TGTGCCAGCAGCGACCCGTCACAGGACAAAAACATTCAGTACTTC
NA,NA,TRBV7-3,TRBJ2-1,CASSLRPLLGIGISSYNEQFF,TGTGCCAGCAGCTTAAGACCACTCCTTGGGATAGGAATTAGCTCCTACAATGAGCAGTTCTTC
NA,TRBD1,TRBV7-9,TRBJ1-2,CASSTGTGWGYTF,TGTGCCAGCAGCACAGGGACAGGGTGGGGCTACACCTTC
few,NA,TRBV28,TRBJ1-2,CASSLGRSVYGYTF,TGTGCCAGCAGTTTGGGGCGTAGCGTCTATGGCTACACCTTC
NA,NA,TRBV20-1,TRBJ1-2,CSARKGGGYTF,TGCAGTGCTAGGAAGGGGGGAGGCTACACCTTC
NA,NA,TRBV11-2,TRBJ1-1,CASSLVPGTEAFF,TGTGCCAGCAGTTTAGTCCCAGGGACTGAAGCTTTCTTT
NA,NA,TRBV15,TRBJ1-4,CATKGDENEKLFF,TGTGCCACTAAAGGAGATGAAAATGAAAAACTGTTTTTT
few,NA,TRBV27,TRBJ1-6,CASSDPAGVDSPLHF,TGTGCCAGCAGTGACCCTGCGGGGGTGGATTCACCCCTCCACTTT
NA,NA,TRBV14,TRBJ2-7,CASRGSYEQYF,TGTGCCAGCAGAGGGTCCTACGAGCAGTACTTC